The 5 T cell receptor beta chains given below trace back to one sample, sequenced in a study of Graves' ophthalmopathy and Graves' hyperthyroidism. TCR beta CDR3 amplification used RNA transcripts. HTBI primers served in a first-round RT-PCR, which a second-round multiplex PCR followed. TCRdb reprocessed the multiplex PCR reads with MiXCR, giving one entry per CDR3 protein. This table has roughly 170,000 distinct CDR3 sequences, roughly two fifths appearing once. The sequenced material came from peripheral blood. The receptors stem from a man younger than 45 with Graves' ophthalmopathy.

The V gene is TRBV28, the J gene TRBJ1-2; D perhaps matches TRBD1 (5 bases). V was cut by 6 bases and J by 5 bases, with 10 bases left in between. Germline V lookup: CDR1 MDHEN, CDR2 SYDVKM. The CDR3 totals 12 residues. The CDR3 region is CASRTVDYGYTF. The CDR3 DNA follows: TGTGCCAGCAGGACAGTTGATTATGGCTACACCTTC.

CDR3 in DNA: TGTGCCAGCAGTAGCGGGTCACCCTACGAGCAGTACTTC. Residues: CASSSGSPYEQYF. The chain carries TRBV28 and TRBJ2-7, with a weak D call TRBD2 (6 bases). Germline V gene sequence: CDR1 MDHEN, CDR2 SYDVKM. The V end lost 5 bases, the J end lost 2 bases, and 10 bases lay between the germline ends. The CDR3 covers 13 residues.

This sequence joins TRBV6-4 and TRBJ2-2, with TRBD1 matching over 9 bases. This CDR3 has 16 residues. Germline values: CDR1 MRHNA, CDR2 SNTAGT. J gave up 4 bases and V 2 bases, and 5 bases lay outside the gene matches. CDR3 DNA sequence: TGTGCCAGCAGTGACCCGGGACAGGGCTTCACCGGGGAGCTGTTTTTT. This codes for CASSDPGQGFTGELFF.

This clonotype showed up many times. The chain links TRBV12-3 or TRBV12-4 to TRBJ2-4; no reliable D call. This CDR3 is built from 14 residues. Trimming pared 7 bases from V and 8 bases from J, leaving 18 bases between. CDR3 DNA: TGTGCCAGCACCGACGTTCCCCGGTCCGACATTCAGTACTTC. Protein product: CASTDVPRSDIQYF.

This clonotype was counted at least ten times. The rearrangement links TRBV11-2 to TRBJ1-2; 11 bases line up with TRBD1. J was trimmed by 6 bases and V by 5 bases; bases with no gene match: 11. CDR3 size: 16 residues. Germline CDR1 and CDR2: SGHAT and FQNNGV. CDR3 loop: CASSPGQGVPTNGYTF. The CDR3 coding sequence is TGTGCCAGCAGCCCGGGACAGGGGGTTCCAACGAATGGCTACACCTTC.